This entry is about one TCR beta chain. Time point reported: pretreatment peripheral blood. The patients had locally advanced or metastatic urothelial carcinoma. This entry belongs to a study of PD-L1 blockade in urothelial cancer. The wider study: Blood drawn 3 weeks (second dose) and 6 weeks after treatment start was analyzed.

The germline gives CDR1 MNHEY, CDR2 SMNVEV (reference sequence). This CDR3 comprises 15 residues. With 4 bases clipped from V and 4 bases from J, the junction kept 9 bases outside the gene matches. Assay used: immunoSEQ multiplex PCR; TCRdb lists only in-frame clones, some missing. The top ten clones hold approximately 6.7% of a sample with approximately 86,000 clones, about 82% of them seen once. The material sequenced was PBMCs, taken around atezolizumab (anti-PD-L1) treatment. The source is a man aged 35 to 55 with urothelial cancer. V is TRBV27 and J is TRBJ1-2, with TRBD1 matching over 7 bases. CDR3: CASSSPIRGIYGYTF. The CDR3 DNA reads TGTGCCAGCAGTTCCCCTATCAGGGGGATCTATGGCTACACCTTC.